Listed below are T cell receptor beta chains from one sample, sequenced in a study of cytomegalovirus exposure and HLA in healthy donors. Sequenced by immunoSEQ multiplex PCR; TCRdb stores in-frame clones only, minus some. The sample includes around 72,000 clones, around 78% of them seen just once. The specimen was PBMCs. All receptors come from a man over 45 in good health and CMV-seronegative. Both conserved end residues are part of each CDR3. A D gene is named only where the DNA matches it firmly. Not every row has a clone size; where given, it reads once, few, many or a size class.

v_call: TRBV5-8
clone_size: .
d_call: TRBD2
j_call: TRBJ2-2
cdr3_nt: TGTGCCAGCAGCTTGGGACTAGCCGGAGGCGGGGAGCTGTTTTTT
cdr3_aa: CASSLGLAGGGELFF

v_call: TRBV28
clone_size: .
d_call: .
j_call: TRBJ2-7
cdr3_nt: TGTGCCAGCAGAGAATTTTCAGGGTACGACGAGCAGTACTTC
cdr3_aa: CASREFSGYDEQYF

v_call: TRBV25-1
clone_size: .
d_call: .
j_call: TRBJ1-2
cdr3_nt: TGTGCCAGCAGTGAATTGTCGGCCGGGAGCTACACCTTC
cdr3_aa: CASSELSAGSYTF

v_call: TRBV30
clone_size: .
d_call: .
j_call: TRBJ1-1
cdr3_nt: TGTGCCTGGCAGGATTCCCCAGAGTGGGTGAACACTGAAGCTTTCTTT
cdr3_aa: CAWQDSPEWVNTEAFF

v_call: TRBV6-5
clone_size: .
d_call: TRBD2
j_call: TRBJ2-3
cdr3_nt: TGTGCCAGCAGAACCGCGGGAGAATTCACAGATACGCAGTATTTT
cdr3_aa: CASRTAGEFTDTQYF

v_call: TRBV6-6
clone_size: .
d_call: TRBD1
j_call: TRBJ2-1
cdr3_nt: TGTGCCAGCAGCAACGGACAGGGGAGCTCCTACAATGAGCAGTTCTTC
cdr3_aa: CASSNGQGSSYNEQFF

v_call: TRBV5-1
clone_size: .
d_call: .
j_call: TRBJ1-5
cdr3_nt: TGCGCCAGCAGCTTTTTAGGGGATCAGCCCCAGCATTTT
cdr3_aa: CASSFLGDQPQHF

v_call: TRBV29-1
clone_size: .
d_call: .
j_call: TRBJ2-3
cdr3_nt: TGCAGCGTTGAAACCGACTCCACAGATACGCAGTATTTT
cdr3_aa: CSVETDSTDTQYF

v_call: TRBV19
clone_size: .
d_call: .
j_call: TRBJ1-5
cdr3_nt: TGTGCCAGTAGTATTTGGGCAGGGGAACAGCCCCAGCATTTT
cdr3_aa: CASSIWAGEQPQHF

v_call: TRBV18
clone_size: .
d_call: .
j_call: TRBJ2-5
cdr3_nt: TGTGCCAGCTCGCTTTACGGGGGAACACAAGAGACCCAGTACTTC
cdr3_aa: CASSLYGGTQETQYF

v_call: TRBV6-6
clone_size: .
d_call: .
j_call: TRBJ1-5
cdr3_nt: TGTGCCAGTGTCCCCATCACGGGAGCCGGCAATCAGCCCCAGCATTTT
cdr3_aa: CASVPITGAGNQPQHF

v_call: TRBV13
clone_size: .
d_call: TRBD1
j_call: TRBJ1-1
cdr3_nt: TGTGCCAGCAGCTTTTTCAGGGGGGCAGAAGCTTTCTTT
cdr3_aa: CASSFFRGAEAFF

v_call: TRBV7-9
clone_size: .
d_call: TRBD1
j_call: TRBJ2-5
cdr3_nt: TGTGCCAGCAGCGCCCCGGGACAGGGTTCATTCGAGACCCAGTACTTC
cdr3_aa: CASSAPGQGSFETQYF

v_call: TRBV4-2
clone_size: .
d_call: TRBD2
j_call: TRBJ2-3
cdr3_nt: TGTGCCAGCAGCCAAGCCGGGACTACTTACACAGATACGCAGTATTTT
cdr3_aa: CASSQAGTTYTDTQYF

v_call: TRBV28
clone_size: .
d_call: .
j_call: TRBJ1-1
cdr3_nt: TGTGCCAGCATCATTGAGTCTGAAGCTTTCTTT
cdr3_aa: CASIIESEAFF

v_call: TRBV5-4
clone_size: .
d_call: .
j_call: TRBJ2-2
cdr3_nt: TGTGCCAGCAGCTTGGGGCAGGCCGGGGAGCTGTTTTTT
cdr3_aa: CASSLGQAGELFF

v_call: TRBV29-1
clone_size: .
d_call: .
j_call: TRBJ1-1
cdr3_nt: TGCAGCGTTGGGGAGGGGATCGTAACTGAAGCTTTCTTT
cdr3_aa: CSVGEGIVTEAFF

v_call: TRBV4-3
clone_size: .
d_call: .
j_call: TRBJ2-1
cdr3_nt: TGCGCCAGCAGCCAAGATCCCTCCGGGAGCTCCTACAATGAGCAGTTCTTC
cdr3_aa: CASSQDPSGSSYNEQFF

v_call: TRBV2
clone_size: once
d_call: .
j_call: TRBJ1-1
cdr3_nt: TGTGCCAGCTTTACCTCCAGGGGGAACACTGAAGCTTTCTTT
cdr3_aa: CASFTSRGNTEAFF

v_call: TRBV5-1
clone_size: .
d_call: TRBD2
j_call: TRBJ2-1
cdr3_nt: TGCGCCAGCAGCTTGGCCACGGGGGGCAATGAGCAGTTCTTC
cdr3_aa: CASSLATGGNEQFF

v_call: TRBV12-5
clone_size: .
d_call: .
j_call: TRBJ1-1
cdr3_nt: TGTGCTAGTGCCCTGCCCCCAGCTGAAGCTTTCTTT
cdr3_aa: CASALPPAEAFF

v_call: TRBV6-5
clone_size: .
d_call: TRBD2
j_call: TRBJ2-5
cdr3_nt: TGTGCCAGCAGTTACCCGCGGGGGGGGCTGCAAGAGACCCAGTACTTC
cdr3_aa: CASSYPRGGLQETQYF

v_call: TRBV7-2
clone_size: .
d_call: .
j_call: TRBJ1-1
cdr3_nt: TGTGCCAGCAGCTTAGCGAGGGGGGGCGGGACTGAAGCTTTCTTT
cdr3_aa: CASSLARGGGTEAFF

v_call: TRBV9
clone_size: .
d_call: .
j_call: TRBJ1-2
cdr3_nt: TGTGCCAGCAGCGTAGTCGGGAACTATGGCTACACCTTC
cdr3_aa: CASSVVGNYGYTF

v_call: TRBV18
clone_size: .
d_call: TRBD1
j_call: TRBJ2-1
cdr3_nt: TGTGCCAGCTCAGAACAGGGGTCGCCCAATGAGCAGTTCTTC
cdr3_aa: CASSEQGSPNEQFF

v_call: TRBV4-1
clone_size: .
d_call: TRBD1
j_call: TRBJ1-5
cdr3_nt: TGCGCCAGCAGCCTTACAGGGGCGGGTCAGCCCCAGCATTTT
cdr3_aa: CASSLTGAGQPQHF

v_call: TRBV10-1
clone_size: .
d_call: .
j_call: TRBJ2-3
cdr3_nt: TGCGCCAGCAGTGAGGCCAGGGGCCCAGATACGCAGTATTTT
cdr3_aa: CASSEARGPDTQYF

v_call: TRBV14
clone_size: .
d_call: .
j_call: TRBJ2-7
cdr3_nt: TGTGCCAGCAGCCAAGAGGCTAGCAACGAGCAGTACTTC
cdr3_aa: CASSQEASNEQYF

v_call: TRBV19
clone_size: .
d_call: .
j_call: TRBJ1-5
cdr3_nt: TGTGCCAGTAGTATCCCGGGGAGCGGCAATCAGCCCCAGCATTTT
cdr3_aa: CASSIPGSGNQPQHF

v_call: TRBV11-3
clone_size: .
d_call: TRBD2
j_call: TRBJ2-1
cdr3_nt: TGTGCCAGCAGCTATAGGGGACTAGCGGGAGATAATGAGCAGTTCTTC
cdr3_aa: CASSYRGLAGDNEQFF

v_call: TRBV19
clone_size: .
d_call: .
j_call: TRBJ2-7
cdr3_nt: TGTGCCAGTAGTATTTTTCCCCGACTGACTTACGAGCAGTACTTC
cdr3_aa: CASSIFPRLTYEQYF

v_call: TRBV6-6
clone_size: .
d_call: TRBD1
j_call: TRBJ1-5
cdr3_nt: TGTGCCAGCAGTTTCGGGACAGGGGGCGGGGATCAGCCCCAGCATTTT
cdr3_aa: CASSFGTGGGDQPQHF

v_call: TRBV7-6
clone_size: .
d_call: TRBD2
j_call: TRBJ2-1
cdr3_nt: TGTGCCAGCAGTCCGTTCGGGGGGGCGGATGAGCAGTTCTTC
cdr3_aa: CASSPFGGADEQFF

v_call: TRBV18
clone_size: .
d_call: .
j_call: TRBJ2-5
cdr3_nt: TGTGCCAGCTCACCAAGGAGGGGTGGGCAAGAGACCCAGTACTTC
cdr3_aa: CASSPRRGGQETQYF

v_call: TRBV7-8
clone_size: .
d_call: .
j_call: TRBJ2-3
cdr3_nt: TGTGCCAGCAGCCACAATTCGTATACGCAGTATTTT
cdr3_aa: CASSHNSYTQYF

v_call: TRBV28
clone_size: .
d_call: TRBD2
j_call: TRBJ2-7
cdr3_nt: TGTGCCAGCAGCTTAGCGGGAAGGGCGGTCGAGCAGTACTTC
cdr3_aa: CASSLAGRAVEQYF

v_call: TRBV11-3
clone_size: .
d_call: TRBD1
j_call: TRBJ2-5
cdr3_nt: TGTGCCAGCAGCCGGGACAGGGGTCAAGAGACCCAGTACTTC
cdr3_aa: CASSRDRGQETQYF

v_call: TRBV2
clone_size: few
d_call: .
j_call: TRBJ2-7
cdr3_nt: TGTGCCCCCGGGCGAGACAGCTGCTACGAGCAGTACTTC
cdr3_aa: CAPGRDSCYEQYF

v_call: TRBV18
clone_size: once
d_call: TRBD1
j_call: TRBJ1-2
cdr3_nt: TGTGCCAGCTCACTAAAAGAACGGGACAGCTATGGCTACACCTTC
cdr3_aa: CASSLKERDSYGYTF

v_call: TRBV6-6
clone_size: .
d_call: .
j_call: TRBJ1-5
cdr3_nt: TGTGCCAGCAGTCCCTCCAATCAGCCCCAGCATTTT
cdr3_aa: CASSPSNQPQHF

v_call: TRBV7-9
clone_size: .
d_call: .
j_call: TRBJ2-3
cdr3_nt: TGTGCCAGCAGCTTAGACCGGCGTGAGGGGGGGTCAGATACGCAGTATTTT
cdr3_aa: CASSLDRREGGSDTQYF

v_call: TRBV21-1
clone_size: .
d_call: .
j_call: TRBJ1-1
cdr3_nt: TGTGCCAGCAGTCGGATGGACAGGGGCGCGAACACTGAAGCTTTCTTT
cdr3_aa: CASSRMDRGANTEAFF

v_call: TRBV6-5
clone_size: few
d_call: .
j_call: TRBJ2-6
cdr3_nt: TGTGCCAGCAGTTACTCGACGGGGTGGCTGACTTTC
cdr3_aa: CASSYSTGWLTF

v_call: TRBV11-2
clone_size: .
d_call: .
j_call: TRBJ1-1
cdr3_nt: TGTGCCAGCAGCTTCACAGTTATGAACACTGAAGCTTTCTTT
cdr3_aa: CASSFTVMNTEAFF

v_call: TRBV27
clone_size: .
d_call: .
j_call: TRBJ1-1
cdr3_nt: TGTGCCAGCAGTCGGGGGGAAGGGAACACTGAAGCTTTCTTT
cdr3_aa: CASSRGEGNTEAFF

v_call: TRBV10-3
clone_size: .
d_call: TRBD1
j_call: TRBJ1-1
cdr3_nt: TGTGCCATCAGGATTCCCGACAGGGGAGACACTGAAGCTTTCTTT
cdr3_aa: CAIRIPDRGDTEAFF

v_call: TRBV11-2
clone_size: .
d_call: .
j_call: TRBJ1-1
cdr3_nt: TGTGCCAGCAGCTTAGTGGCAGGGTTGATCACTGAAGCTTTCTTT
cdr3_aa: CASSLVAGLITEAFF

v_call: TRBV7-6
clone_size: .
d_call: .
j_call: TRBJ1-1
cdr3_nt: TGTGCCAGCAGCTTAGCTTTGGCTGCGACAGGCCCCACTGAAGCTTTCTTT
cdr3_aa: CASSLALAATGPTEAFF

v_call: TRBV30
clone_size: .
d_call: TRBD1
j_call: TRBJ2-2
cdr3_nt: TGTGCCCGGAACATCGGACAGGGGTACACCGGGGAGCTGTTTTTT
cdr3_aa: CARNIGQGYTGELFF

v_call: TRBV7-9
clone_size: .
d_call: .
j_call: TRBJ1-4
cdr3_nt: TGTGCCAGCAGCCCCGGGTGGACTAATGAAAAACTGTTTTTT
cdr3_aa: CASSPGWTNEKLFF